This T cell receptor beta chain appears in the sequencing data of a study of T cells in Graves' hyperthyroidism and ophthalmopathy. RNA transcripts yielded amplified TCR beta CDR3 regions. First-round RT-PCR with HTBI primers amplified the TCR CDR3 region. TCRdb recomputed calls from the multiplex PCR reads with MiXCR, one row per CDR3 protein. The data show fewer than 650,000 distinct CDR3 sequences, 40% to 50% seen once. Comments on this clonotype: The junction differs from germline at one of its ends, possibly a read error.

The CDR3 is 17 residues long. The germline gives CDR1 SQVTM, CDR2 ANQGSEA. The specimen was peripheral blood or thyroid tissue (not recorded which). V gene TRBV29-1 combines with J gene TRBJ2-7; 7 bases match TRBD2. The TCR originated in an adult woman with Graves' disease, either hyperthyroidism or ophthalmopathy (not recorded which). The CDR3 nucleotides read TGTGCCTGGAGTGTACGTGGGAGGGGAATTGAACCCTACGAGCAGTACTTC. Its protein is CAWSVRGRGIEPYEQYF.